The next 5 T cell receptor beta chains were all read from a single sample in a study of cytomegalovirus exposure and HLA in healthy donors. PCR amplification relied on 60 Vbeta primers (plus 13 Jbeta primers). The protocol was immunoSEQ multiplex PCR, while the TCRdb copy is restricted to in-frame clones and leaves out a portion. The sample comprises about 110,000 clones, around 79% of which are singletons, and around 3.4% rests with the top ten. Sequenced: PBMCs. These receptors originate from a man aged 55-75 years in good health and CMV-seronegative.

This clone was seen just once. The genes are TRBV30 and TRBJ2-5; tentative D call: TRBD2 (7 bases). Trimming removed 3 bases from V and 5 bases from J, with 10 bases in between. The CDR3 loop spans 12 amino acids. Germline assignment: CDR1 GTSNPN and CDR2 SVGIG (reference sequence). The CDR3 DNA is TGTGCCTGGAGCGGGGGGCTGGAGACCCAGTACTTC. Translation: CAWSGGLETQYF.

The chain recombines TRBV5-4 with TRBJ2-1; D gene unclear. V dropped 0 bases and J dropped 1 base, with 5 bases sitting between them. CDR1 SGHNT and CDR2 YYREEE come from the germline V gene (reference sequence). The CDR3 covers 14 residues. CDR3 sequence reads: CASSLERSYNEQFF. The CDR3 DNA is TGTGCCAGCAGCTTGGAGAGGTCCTACAATGAGCAGTTCTTC.

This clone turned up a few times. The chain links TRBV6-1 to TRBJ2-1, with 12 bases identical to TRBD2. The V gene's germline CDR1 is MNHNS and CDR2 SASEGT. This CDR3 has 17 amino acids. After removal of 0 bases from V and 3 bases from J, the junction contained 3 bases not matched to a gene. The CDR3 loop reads CASSEAPLAGGYNEQFF. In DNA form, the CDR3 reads TGTGCCAGCAGTGAAGCACCACTAGCGGGGGGCTACAATGAGCAGTTCTTC.

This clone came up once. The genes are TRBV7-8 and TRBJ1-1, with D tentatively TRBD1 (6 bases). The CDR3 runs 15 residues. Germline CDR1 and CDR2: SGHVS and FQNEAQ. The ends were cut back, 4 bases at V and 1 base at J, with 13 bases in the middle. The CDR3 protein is CASSSFRGANTEAFF. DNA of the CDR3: TGTGCCAGCAGCTCCTTCCGGGGGGCGAACACTGAAGCTTTCTTT.

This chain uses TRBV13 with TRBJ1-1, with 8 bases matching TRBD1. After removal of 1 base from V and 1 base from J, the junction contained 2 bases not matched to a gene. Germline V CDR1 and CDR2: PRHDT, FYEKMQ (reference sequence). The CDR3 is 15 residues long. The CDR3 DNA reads TGTGCCAGCAGCTTAGCAGGGGGCAGGAACACTGAAGCTTTCTTT. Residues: CASSLAGGRNTEAFF.